The subject of this entry is one TCR beta chain. Its target is not known. The sample is drawn from a study of blood T cells in healthy people across ages. A J-beta primer mix and a sample-barcoded 5' primer were used in a second PCR of roughly 6 to 12 cycles. Every molecule of cDNA carried a tag from a template-switch adaptor with 12 random nucleotides. TCRdb re-called the 5' RACE reads with MiXCR, one entry per CDR3 protein. Found here are 780,000 or so distinct CDR3 sequences, about 56% of them singletons; the top ten hold around 25%. The study recruited healthy Caucasian donors from Russia who were aged roughly 6 to 95. V shed 3 bases and J shed 7 bases, with 9 bases lying between them. The germline V gene encodes CDR1 LGHNA and CDR2 YNFKEQ. The CDR3 is 12 residues long. Regarding the study as a whole: Significant beta diversity loss was already apparent by age 40, declining roughly linearly. Versus aged donors, long-lived donors had higher diversity and more naive CD4+ cells.

The origin of this receptor is a man in his forties or fifties in good health. Sequenced: blood. The chain has TRBV4-2 and TRBJ2-5; the D is unclear. The CDR3 loop reads CASSHPPRTQYF. Here the CDR3 DNA reads TGTGCCAGCAGCCATCCCCCACGGACCCAGTACTTC.